Sequencing of this T cell receptor beta chain was carried out in a study of OX40 agonist ivuxolimab in advanced cancers. About the research overall: Prior therapy, whether anti-PD-1, anti-PD-L1 or anti-CTLA-4, was allowed, and 40% had some.

Study conclusions and caveats: Averaged across samples, CD8+ T cells carried more expanded clones than CD4+ did. Normalized expansion of T-cell clones was also low for some nonresponders.

Concerning this clone: No antigen is known for it.

Clones were read by immunoSEQ multiplex PCR, and TCRdb kept only the in-frame ones, dropping some. Of under 80,000 clones in the sample, 75% to 90% were seen once. Germline V CDR1 and CDR2: SGHRS, YFSETQ. The CDR3 has 15 amino acids. The V end lost 0 bases, the J end lost 7 bases, and 13 bases lay between the germline ends. Sequenced here: CD4+ or CD8+ T cells sorted from blood, sampled in a trial of the OX40 agonist ivuxolimab. The chain couples TRBV5-1 to TRBJ1-4; D is possibly TRBD1 (5 bases). This clonotype was sampled from an adult with an advanced solid tumor such as melanoma, head and neck, liver or kidney cancer. The CDR3 region has the DNA TGCGCCAGCAGCTTGGATGGGACGAGCGGTGAAAAACTGTTTTTT. This sequence encodes CASSLDGTSGEKLFF.